This T cell receptor (beta chain) originates from a study of T-cell reconstitution after alpha-beta-depleted transplantation in children. Trimming took off 1 base at V and 1 base at J, with 11 bases between the two ends. Germline CDR1 reads LGHNA; CDR2 reads YSLEER. The length of the CDR3 is 17 residues. Many counts were recorded for this clonotype. Unique molecular identifiers were used to barcode this TCRbeta library. Via MiXCR, TCRdb re-called the PCR reads, giving one row per CDR3 protein. The table has hundreds of thousands of distinct CDR3 sequences, 12% seen once. The TCR sequence derives from a human donor who donated a stem cell graft to a child with acute lymphoblastic leukemia. The chain carries TRBV4-3 and TRBJ1-6; D may be TRBD1 (6 bases). This material consisted of PBMCs from the stem cell graft donor, taken from the stem cell graft. The DNA for the CDR3 is TGCGCCAGCAGCCAAGGGGCGGGGGCTTCCTATAATTCACCCCTCCACTTT. Protein sequence: CASSQGAGASYNSPLHF.